This T cell receptor (beta chain) was recorded in a study of CD4 T cell repertoires and nickel (dated by TCRdb to 2018 to 2021). The library was made by RT-PCR. The sequencer listed for this sample is Illumina MiSeq. TCRdb took the public reads, trimmed them with fastp at Q25, ran MiXCR for clone calling and kept in-frame beta chains. Each CDR3 protein appears once, grouped with its most common genes and DNA. Present in this sample are about 450 distinct CDR3 sequences, around a third of which were seen just once. 24% of the sample belongs to the ten largest clones. A remark on this clonotype: Its antigen specificity is not known. No clone much larger than this one lies a single base away; base qualities are absent.

Sequencing input: CD4+ T cells from blood, not recorded whether cultured. This receptor was identified in a human donor in a nickel allergy study, with or without nickel allergy (not recorded which). It is not recorded whether this sample comes from one donor or several.

The DNA reads TGTGCCAGCAGGGGGGGGACCTACGAGCAGTACTTC. It encodes CASRGGTYEQYF. The chain joins TRBV6-5 to TRBJ2-7, and 7 junction bases match TRBD2. CDR1 and CDR2, per the germline V gene, are MNHEY and SVGAGI. The CDR3 runs 12 residues from the cysteine to the phenylalanine. Here the CDR3 DNA is all that survives: 36 bases in frame from base 1. Trimming accounts for 6 bases at V and 2 bases at J, while the number of junction bases matched to no gene is 1.